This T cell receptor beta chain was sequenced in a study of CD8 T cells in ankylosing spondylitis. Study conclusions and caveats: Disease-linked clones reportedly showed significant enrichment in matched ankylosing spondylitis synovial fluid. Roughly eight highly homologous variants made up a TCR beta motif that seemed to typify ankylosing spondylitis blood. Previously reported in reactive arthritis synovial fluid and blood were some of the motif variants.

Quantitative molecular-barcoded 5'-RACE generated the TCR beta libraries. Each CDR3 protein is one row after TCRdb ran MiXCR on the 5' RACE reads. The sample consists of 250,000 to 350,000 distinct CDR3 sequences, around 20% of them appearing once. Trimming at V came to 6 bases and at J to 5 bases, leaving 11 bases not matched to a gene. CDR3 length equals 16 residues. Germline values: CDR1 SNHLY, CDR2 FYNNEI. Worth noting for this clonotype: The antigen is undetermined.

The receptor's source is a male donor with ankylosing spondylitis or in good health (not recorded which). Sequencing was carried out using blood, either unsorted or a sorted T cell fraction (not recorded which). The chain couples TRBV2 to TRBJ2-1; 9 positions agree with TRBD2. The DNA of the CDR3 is TGTGCCAGCAGCCGAGAACTAGCGGGTTATAACAATGAGCAGTTCTTC. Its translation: CASSRELAGYNNEQFF.